This note documents a single T cell receptor beta chain sequence. TCRdb's copy holds only in-frame clones and misses some; the assay was immunoSEQ multiplex PCR. Altogether about 54,000 clones are present, just over 90% being singletons, with the ten largest covering about 7.7%. The CDR3 consists of 14 residues. CDR1 is MNHEY, CDR2 SVGEGT, per germline. Trimming removed 4 bases from V and 0 bases from J, with 8 bases in between. These data come from a study of blood T cell repertoires in COVID-19. Whole-study context: Nucleic acid was either cDNA or gDNA, and it came from T cells, B-cell-depleted T cells, or PBMCs.

This sequence was found in a woman aged 40 to 50 with active COVID-19. This chain joins TRBV6-2 or TRBV6-3 and TRBJ2-3; D not resolved. The sample consisted of peripheral blood. The CDR3 loop reads CASSSLLSTDTQYF. DNA for the CDR3: TGTGCCAGCAGTTCCCTATTAAGCACAGATACGCAGTATTTT.